This is a list of T cell receptor beta chains from one sample in a study of blood T cell repertoires in COVID-19. Clones were read by immunoSEQ multiplex PCR, and TCRdb kept only the in-frame ones, dropping some. The sample yields about 200,000 clones, roughly 85% seen once. The sequencing sample was made of PBMCs or T cells enriched from blood (not recorded which). The receptors were gathered from a woman aged 40-49 years with acute COVID-19. Each CDR3 is given with its conserved first and last residue. The order of the fields is D gene, J gene, clone size, V gene, CDR3 DNA, CDR3 protein. A D gene is named only where the DNA matches it firmly. Not every row has a clone size; where given, it reads once, few, many or a size class.

>-|TRBJ2-7|-|TRBV4-1
TGCGCCAGCAGCTTAGCCGCTGCCTACGAGCAGTACTTC
CASSLAAAYEQYF
>TRBD2|TRBJ2-1|-|TRBV18
TGTGCCAGCTCCCTAGCGGGAAGCTCCTACAATGAGCAGTTCTTC
CASSLAGSSYNEQFF
>TRBD2|TRBJ2-1|-|TRBV28
TGTGCCAGCAGTACCCGACTAGCGACGTTCAATGAGCAGTTCTTC
CASSTRLATFNEQFF
>TRBD2|TRBJ2-7|-|TRBV5-4
TGTGCCAGCAGCACACCAACTAGCGGGAGGACCTACGAGCAGTACTTC
CASSTPTSGRTYEQYF
>TRBD1|TRBJ2-2|-|TRBV28
TGTGCCAGCAGTCCATGGGGACAGGGTATTGGAGAGCTGTTTTTT
CASSPWGQGIGELFF
>-|TRBJ1-1|-|TRBV7-9
TGTGCCACCACGGCCACCGGGGTAAGGACTGAAGCTTTCTTT
CATTATGVRTEAFF
>-|TRBJ1-1|-|TRBV2
TGTGCCAGCACCCCAGGGGAGTTCGCTGAAGCTTTCTTT
CASTPGEFAEAFF
>-|TRBJ1-3|once|TRBV9
TGTGCCAGCAGCGCAGGCTCTGGAAACACCATATATTTT
CASSAGSGNTIYF
>TRBD1|TRBJ1-3|-|TRBV19
TGTGCCAGTAACTCCCAGGGGGCAGGAGGAAACACCATATATTTT
CASNSQGAGGNTIYF
>TRBD2|TRBJ2-3|-|TRBV7-2
TGTGCCAGCAGCTTCAGCGGGAGAAGGACAGATACGCAGTATTTT
CASSFSGRRTDTQYF
>TRBD2|TRBJ2-1|-|TRBV7-9
TGTGCCAGCAGCCGGACTAGCGGGGATGAGCAGTTCTTC
CASSRTSGDEQFF
>TRBD2|TRBJ2-7|-|TRBV11-2
TGTGCCAGCAGCGGCGGACTAGACCCCTTTCTAGGGCAGTACTTC
CASSGGLDPFLGQYF
>-|TRBJ1-5|few|TRBV7-2
TGTGCCAGCAGCTTAGTGGCGGGGGCCGGCAATCAGCCCCAGCATTTT
CASSLVAGAGNQPQHF
>-|TRBJ1-2|-|TRBV28
TGTGCCAGCAGGCCTTTCGTTGTGCGAGGTCCAGGGTTGAACTATGGCTACACCTTC
CASRPFVVRGPGLNYGYTF
>-|TRBJ2-3|once|TRBV24-1
TGTGCCACCAGTTACGAAGGGGGAACGCAGTATTTT
CATSYEGGTQYF
>TRBD1|TRBJ2-7|-|TRBV12-5
TGTGCTAGTGGTTTGGGGGCCCTCAGGGACAGGTCCTACGAGCAGTACTTC
CASGLGALRDRSYEQYF
>TRBD2|TRBJ2-7|-|TRBV13
TGTGCCAGCAGCTTACGGGCGGGAGGCACCTACGAGCAGTACTTC
CASSLRAGGTYEQYF
>TRBD1|TRBJ2-2|few|TRBV24-1
TGTGCCACCAGTGACCCTACAGGGGGTCACACCGGGGAGCTGTTTTTT
CATSDPTGGHTGELFF
>TRBD1|TRBJ2-7|few|TRBV28
TGTGCCAGCAGTTTATGGACGGACAGGGGTTACGAGCAGTACTTC
CASSLWTDRGYEQYF
>-|TRBJ1-2|few|TRBV28
TGTGCCAGCAGTTTATTAGGAGTTGACGGCTACACCTTC
CASSLLGVDGYTF
>-|TRBJ1-1|-|TRBV13
TGTGCCAGCAGCTTAATACAGGGGAACACTGAAGCTTTCTTT
CASSLIQGNTEAFF
>TRBD1|TRBJ1-6|-|TRBV19
TGTGCCAGTATGGGACAGGGGTTTTCACCCCTCCACTTT
CASMGQGFSPLHF
>-|TRBJ1-1|-|TRBV7-9
TGTGCCAGCAGCCCGGAGGGGAACACTGAAGCTTTCTTT
CASSPEGNTEAFF
>-|TRBJ2-6|-|TRBV11-3
TGTGCCAGCAGCTTCCTCTCTGGGGCCAACGTCCTGACTTTC
CASSFLSGANVLTF
>TRBD1|TRBJ2-7|-|TRBV5-1
TGCGCCAGCAGCTTGGGGGGACAGGGAAGTTCCTACGAGCAGTACTTC
CASSLGGQGSSYEQYF
>TRBD1|TRBJ2-5|-|TRBV7-2
TGTGCCAGCAGCATGGACAGGGGGGAGACCCAGTACTTC
CASSMDRGETQYF
>-|TRBJ1-5|-|TRBV28
TGTGCCAGCAGTTGGGCAGGGTCGAATAAGGGGCAGCCCCAGCATTTT
CASSWAGSNKGQPQHF
>TRBD1|TRBJ1-2|-|TRBV5-6
TGTGCCAGCAGACTCTGGACAGGCGTCGACTATGGCTACACCTTC
CASRLWTGVDYGYTF
>-|TRBJ2-7|once|TRBV3-1/TRBV3-2
TGTGCCAGCAGCCCTACCAGGACACTCGACGGCGAGCAGTACTTC
CASSPTRTLDGEQYF
>-|TRBJ2-1|-|TRBV4-3
TGCGCCAGCAGCGAACAGGGAAACGGCAATGAGCAGTTCTTC
CASSEQGNGNEQFF
>TRBD1|TRBJ1-6|-|TRBV5-4
TGTGCCAGCAGCTTGGGGACAGGGAGGCATAATTCACCCCTCCACTTT
CASSLGTGRHNSPLHF
>TRBD2|TRBJ2-1|-|TRBV27
TGTGCCAGCAGTCTCAGCGGGAGGCTCCCCCACCCCTACAATGAGCAGTTCTTC
CASSLSGRLPHPYNEQFF
>-|TRBJ1-3|-|TRBV7-2
TGTGCCAGCAGCCTGGACAGTCACTCTGGAAACACCATATATTTT
CASSLDSHSGNTIYF